This T cell receptor (beta chain) comes out of a study of identical twins. V gave up 2 bases and J gave up 0 bases; unmatched junction bases: 6. The CDR3 has 17 residues. CDR1 is MNHEY, CDR2 SVGAGI, per germline. Template switching added a universal primer site, and cDNA bore unique molecular identifiers. MiXCR, applied by TCRdb to the 5' RACE reads, yields one record per CDR3 protein. The sample shows 200,000 to 250,000 distinct CDR3 sequences, roughly 7% of them seen only once. This clonotype has more than one count but fewer than ten. These data are also associated with another study on yellow fever vaccine responses in identical twins.

This chain uses TRBV6-5 with TRBJ2-3; TRBD2 agrees at 9 bases. The sequence came from a woman between 18 and 29 years old in good health. The sample taken for sequencing was memory (CD45RO+) T cells sorted from blood. This CDR3 reads CASSYASGVSSTDTQYF. The CDR3 DNA reads as TGTGCCAGCAGTTACGCTAGCGGGGTTTCTAGCACAGATACGCAGTATTTT.